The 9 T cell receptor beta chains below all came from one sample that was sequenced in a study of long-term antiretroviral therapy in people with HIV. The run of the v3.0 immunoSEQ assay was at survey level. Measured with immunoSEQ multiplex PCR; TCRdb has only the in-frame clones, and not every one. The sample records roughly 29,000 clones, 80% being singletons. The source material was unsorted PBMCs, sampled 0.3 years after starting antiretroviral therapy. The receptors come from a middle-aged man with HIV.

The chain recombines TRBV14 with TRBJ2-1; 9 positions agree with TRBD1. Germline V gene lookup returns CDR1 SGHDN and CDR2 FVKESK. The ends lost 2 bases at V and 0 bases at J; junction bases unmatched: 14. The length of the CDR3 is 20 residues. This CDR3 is CASSQSRGQGKVSSYNEQFF. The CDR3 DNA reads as TGTGCCAGCAGCCAATCCCGAGGACAGGGGAAAGTTTCCTCCTACAATGAGCAGTTCTTC.

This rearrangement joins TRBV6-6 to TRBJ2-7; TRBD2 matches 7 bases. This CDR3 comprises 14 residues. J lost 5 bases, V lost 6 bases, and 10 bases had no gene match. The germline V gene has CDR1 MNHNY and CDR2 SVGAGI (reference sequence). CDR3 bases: TGTGCCAGCAGGAGACTAGCAACCATCGACGAGCAGTACTTC. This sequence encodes CASRRLATIDEQYF.

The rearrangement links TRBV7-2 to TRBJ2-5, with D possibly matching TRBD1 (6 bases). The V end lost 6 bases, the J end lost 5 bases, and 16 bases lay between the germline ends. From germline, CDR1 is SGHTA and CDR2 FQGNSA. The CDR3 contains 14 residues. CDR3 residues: CASSQIQGWETQYF. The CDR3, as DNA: TGTGCCAGCAGTCAGATACAGGGATGGGAGACCCAGTACTTC. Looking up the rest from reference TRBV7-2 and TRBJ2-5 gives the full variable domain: GAGVSQSPSNKVTEKGKDVELRCDPISGHTALYWYRQSLGQGLEFLIYFQGNSAPDKSGLPSDRFSAERTGGSVSTLTIQRTQQEDSAVYLCASSQIQGWETQYFGPGTRLLVL.

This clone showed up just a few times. Written as DNA, the CDR3 is TGTGCCAGCAGCGTACCCCGCGACGGGAGTAGCTATATAGATACGCAGTATTTT. This encodes CASSVPRDGSSYIDTQYF. The chain links TRBV9 to TRBJ2-3; the D gene is possibly TRBD2 (6 bases). In germline, CDR1 is SGDLS, CDR2 YYNGEE. The CDR3 has 18 amino acids. Between the trimmed V and J ends, which lost 1 base and 5 bases, there was a span of 23 bases.

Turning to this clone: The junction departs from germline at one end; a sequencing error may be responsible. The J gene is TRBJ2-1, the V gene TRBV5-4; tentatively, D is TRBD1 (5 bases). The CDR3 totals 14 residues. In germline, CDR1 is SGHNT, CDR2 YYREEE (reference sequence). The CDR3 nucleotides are TGTGCCAGCAGCTTAGTAGGGGCCTACAATGAGCAGCTCTTC. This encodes CASSLVGAYNEQLF.

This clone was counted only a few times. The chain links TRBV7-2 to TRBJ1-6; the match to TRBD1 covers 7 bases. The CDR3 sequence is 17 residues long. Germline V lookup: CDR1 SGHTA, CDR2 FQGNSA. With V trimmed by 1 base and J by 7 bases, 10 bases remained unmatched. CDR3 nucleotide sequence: TGTGCCAGCAGCTTAGGGCCGGACAGGAGGCGAAATTCACCCCTCCACTTT. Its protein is CASSLGPDRRRNSPLHF. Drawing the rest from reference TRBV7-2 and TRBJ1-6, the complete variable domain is GAGVSQSPSNKVTEKGKDVELRCDPISGHTALYWYRQSLGQGLEFLIYFQGNSAPDKSGLPSDRFSAERTGGSVSTLTIQRTQQEDSAVYLCASSLGPDRRRNSPLHFGNGTRLTVT.

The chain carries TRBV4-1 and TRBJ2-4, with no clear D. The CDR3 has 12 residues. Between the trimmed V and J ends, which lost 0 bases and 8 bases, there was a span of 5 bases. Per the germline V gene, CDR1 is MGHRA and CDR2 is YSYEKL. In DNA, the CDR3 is TGCGCCAGCAGCCAAGATGGGGACATTCAGTACTTC. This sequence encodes CASSQDGDIQYF.

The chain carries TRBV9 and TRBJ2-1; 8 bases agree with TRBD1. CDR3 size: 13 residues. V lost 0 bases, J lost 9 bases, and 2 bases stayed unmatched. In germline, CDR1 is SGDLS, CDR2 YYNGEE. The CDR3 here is CASSVAGGGEQFF. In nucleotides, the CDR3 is TGTGCCAGCAGCGTAGCAGGGGGCGGTGAGCAGTTCTTC.

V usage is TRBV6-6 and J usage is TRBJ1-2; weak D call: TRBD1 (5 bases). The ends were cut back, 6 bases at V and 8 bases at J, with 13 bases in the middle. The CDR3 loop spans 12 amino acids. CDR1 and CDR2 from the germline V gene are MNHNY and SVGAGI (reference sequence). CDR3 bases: TGTGCCAGCAGCCGGGACGTGGAGGGCTACACCTTC. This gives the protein CASSRDVEGYTF.